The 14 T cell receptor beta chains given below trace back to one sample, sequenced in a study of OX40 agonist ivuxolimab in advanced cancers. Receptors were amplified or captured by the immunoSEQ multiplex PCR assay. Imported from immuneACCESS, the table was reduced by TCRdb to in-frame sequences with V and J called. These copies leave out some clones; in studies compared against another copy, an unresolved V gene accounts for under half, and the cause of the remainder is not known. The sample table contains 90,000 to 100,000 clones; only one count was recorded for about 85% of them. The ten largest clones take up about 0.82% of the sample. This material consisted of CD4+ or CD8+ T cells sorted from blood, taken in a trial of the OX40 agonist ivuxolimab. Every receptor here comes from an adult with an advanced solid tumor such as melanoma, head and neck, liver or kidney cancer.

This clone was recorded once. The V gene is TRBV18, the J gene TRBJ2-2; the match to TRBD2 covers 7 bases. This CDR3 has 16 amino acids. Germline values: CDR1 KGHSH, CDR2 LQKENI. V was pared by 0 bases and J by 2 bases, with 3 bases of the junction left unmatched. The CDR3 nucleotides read TGTGCCAGCTCACCACCGGGACTACTCAACACCGGGGAGCTGTTTTTT. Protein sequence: CASSPPGLLNTGELFF. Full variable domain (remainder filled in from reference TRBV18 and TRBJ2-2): NAGVMQNPRHLVRRRGQEARLRCSPMKGHSHVYWYRQLPEEGLKFMVYLQKENIIDESGMPKERFSAEFPKEGPSILRIQQVVRGDSAAYFCASSPPGLLNTGELFFGEGSRLTVL.

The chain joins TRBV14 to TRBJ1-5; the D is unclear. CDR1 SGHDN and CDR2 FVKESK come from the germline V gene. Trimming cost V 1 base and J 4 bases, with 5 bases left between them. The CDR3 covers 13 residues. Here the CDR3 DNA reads TGTGCCAGCAGCCAAGGTAGGAATCAGCCCCAGCATTTT. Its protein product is CASSQGRNQPQHF.

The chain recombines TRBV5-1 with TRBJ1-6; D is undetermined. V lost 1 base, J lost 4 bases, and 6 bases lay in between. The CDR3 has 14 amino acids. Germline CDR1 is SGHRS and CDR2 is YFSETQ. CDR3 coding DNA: TGCGCCAGCAGCTTGTTGGGATATAATTCACCCCTCCACTTT. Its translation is CASSLLGYNSPLHF.

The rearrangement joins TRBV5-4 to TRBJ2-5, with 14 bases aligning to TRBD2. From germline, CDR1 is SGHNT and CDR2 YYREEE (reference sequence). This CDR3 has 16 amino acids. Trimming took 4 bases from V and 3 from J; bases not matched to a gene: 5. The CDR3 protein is CASSMGLAGVEETQYF. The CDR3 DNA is TGTGCCAGCAGCATGGGACTAGCGGGAGTGGAAGAGACCCAGTACTTC.

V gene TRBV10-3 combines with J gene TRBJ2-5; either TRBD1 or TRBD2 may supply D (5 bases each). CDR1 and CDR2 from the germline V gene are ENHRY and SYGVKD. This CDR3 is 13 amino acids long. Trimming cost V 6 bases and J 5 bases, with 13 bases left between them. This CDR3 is CAIRQGEGETQYF. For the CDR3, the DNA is TGTGCCATCAGGCAGGGTGAGGGGGAGACCCAGTACTTC.

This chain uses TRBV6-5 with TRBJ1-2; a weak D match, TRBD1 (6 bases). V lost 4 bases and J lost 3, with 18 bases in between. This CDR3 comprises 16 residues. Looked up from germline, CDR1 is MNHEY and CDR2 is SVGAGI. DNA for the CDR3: TGTGCCAGCAGTTCTCCACGGGACACCGCACACTATGGCTACACCTTC. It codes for CASSSPRDTAHYGYTF.

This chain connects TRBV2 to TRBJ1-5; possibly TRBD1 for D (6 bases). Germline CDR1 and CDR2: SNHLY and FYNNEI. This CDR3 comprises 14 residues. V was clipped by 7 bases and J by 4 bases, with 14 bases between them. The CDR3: CASTSGEGNQPQHF. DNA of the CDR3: TGTGCCAGCACGTCAGGGGAGGGGAATCAGCCCCAGCATTTT.

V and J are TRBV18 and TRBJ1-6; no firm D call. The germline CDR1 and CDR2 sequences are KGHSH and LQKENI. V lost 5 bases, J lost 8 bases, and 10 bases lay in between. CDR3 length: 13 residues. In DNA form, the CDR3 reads TGTGCCAGCTCATCGGGCAGCGATTCACCCCTCCACTTT. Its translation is CASSSGSDSPLHF.

The CDR3 loop is CASKDRVGATEAFF. The CDR3 bases are TGTGCCAGCAAGGACAGGGTGGGGGCCACTGAAGCTTTCTTT. The V gene is TRBV6-6, the J gene TRBJ1-1, with 8 positions matching TRBD1. Losses at the gene ends were 7 bases for V and 4 bases for J; bases not matched to a gene: 8. Germline values: CDR1 MNHNY, CDR2 SVGAGI (reference sequence). The CDR3 extends over 14 amino acids.

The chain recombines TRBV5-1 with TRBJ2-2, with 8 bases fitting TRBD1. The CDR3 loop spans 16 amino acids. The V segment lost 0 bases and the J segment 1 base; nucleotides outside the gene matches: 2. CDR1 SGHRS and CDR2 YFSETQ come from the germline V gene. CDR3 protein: CASSLGGTGNTGELFF. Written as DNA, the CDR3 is TGCGCCAGCAGCTTGGGAGGGACAGGGAACACCGGGGAGCTGTTTTTT.

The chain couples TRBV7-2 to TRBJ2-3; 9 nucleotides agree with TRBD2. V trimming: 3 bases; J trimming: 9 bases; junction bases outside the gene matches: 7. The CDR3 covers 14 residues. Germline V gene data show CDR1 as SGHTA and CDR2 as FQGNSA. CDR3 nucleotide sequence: TGTGCCAGCAGCTTCAGACTAGCGGCCCCGACGCAGTATTTT. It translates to CASSFRLAAPTQYF.

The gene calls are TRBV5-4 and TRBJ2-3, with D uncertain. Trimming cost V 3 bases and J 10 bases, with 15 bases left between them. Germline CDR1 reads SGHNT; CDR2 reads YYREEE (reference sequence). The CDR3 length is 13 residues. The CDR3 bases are TGTGCCAGCAGCTCTAGACTGGACCCTCCGCAGTATTTT. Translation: CASSSRLDPPQYF. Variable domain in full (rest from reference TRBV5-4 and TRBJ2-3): ETGVTQSPTHLIKTRGQQVTLRCSSQSGHNTVSWYQQALGQGPQFIFQYYREEENGRGNFPPRFSGLQFPNYSSELNVNALELDDSALYLCASSSRLDPPQYFGPGTRLTVL.

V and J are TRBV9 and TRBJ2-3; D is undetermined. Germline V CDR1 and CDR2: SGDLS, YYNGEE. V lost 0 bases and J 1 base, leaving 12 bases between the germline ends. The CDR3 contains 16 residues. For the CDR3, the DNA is TGTGCCAGCAGCGTAGGGACCTCTCGAGGCACAGATACGCAGTATTTT. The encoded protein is CASSVGTSRGTDTQYF.

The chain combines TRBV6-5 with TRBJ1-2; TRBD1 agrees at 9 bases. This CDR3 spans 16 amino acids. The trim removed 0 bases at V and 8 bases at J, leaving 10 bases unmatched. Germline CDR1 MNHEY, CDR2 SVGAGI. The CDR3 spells CASSYSQKGDREGYTF. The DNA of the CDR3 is TGTGCCAGCAGTTACTCCCAGAAAGGGGACAGGGAAGGCTACACCTTC.